Following are 8 T cell receptor beta chains from one sample sequenced in a study of metastatic and nonmetastatic thyroid tumors. TCRdb re-processed the PCR reads through MiXCR. The table shows about 92,000 clones, with about 15% occurring only once. Patients were all untreated before their thyroid surgery. Sequencing was carried out using blood. Receptor source: a female donor with papillary thyroid cancer or a benign thyroid nodule (not recorded which). Some clones in this sample may be carry-over from other donors' samples.

This clone was observed many times. The gene calls are TRBV19 and TRBJ1-1, with D unresolved. The ends were cut back, 4 bases at V and 4 bases at J, with 13 bases in the middle. The CDR3 runs to 14 residues. From germline, CDR1 is LNHDA and CDR2 SQIVND (reference sequence). CDR3 amino acids: CASSTRLEGTEAFF. Here the CDR3 DNA reads TGTGCCAGTAGTACCCGGTTAGAGGGCACTGAAGCTTTCTTT.

This clone was detected ten times or more. The chain carries TRBV30 and TRBJ2-7, with D hard to call. Trimming took off 0 bases at V and 1 base at J, with 4 bases between the two ends. Germline values: CDR1 GTSNPN, CDR2 SVGIG (reference sequence). This CDR3 is built from 12 residues. The DNA of the CDR3 is TGTGCCTGGAGTGTAGGGTCCTACGAGCAGTACTTC. It codes for CAWSVGSYEQYF.

This clone appeared many times. The V gene is TRBV20-1, the J gene TRBJ2-7; D tentatively fits TRBD1 or TRBD2 (5 bases each). Germline CDR1 reads DFQATT; CDR2 reads SNEGSKA (reference sequence). The CDR3 length is 14 residues. V dropped 1 base and J dropped 2 bases, with 12 bases sitting between them. CDR3 DNA: TGCAGTGCTAGAGGGGGCGAGGGCACCTACGAGCAGTACTTC. This sequence encodes CSARGGEGTYEQYF.

Only a few counts were recorded for this clone. With a much larger clone just one base away, this may be a read error. The rearrangement links TRBV5-1 to TRBJ2-1; possibly TRBD1 for D (6 bases). Germline V CDR1 and CDR2: SGHRS, YFSETQ. With 2 bases removed from V and 2 bases from J, the gap between germline ends came to 11 bases. CDR3 length: 15 residues. CDR3 sequence (DNA): TGCGCCAGCAGCTTCGGGACATGGACCTACAATGAGCAGTTCTTC. Its protein product is CASSFGTWTYNEQFF.

The chain combines TRBV28 with TRBJ2-7; 9 bases match TRBD2. This CDR3 comprises 14 residues. J lost 5 bases, V lost 4 bases, and 6 bases had no gene match. Germline V lookup: CDR1 MDHEN, CDR2 SYDVKM. CDR3 DNA: TGTGCCAGCAGTTCCTTAGCGGGAGTTAACGAGCAGTACTTC. Its protein is CASSSLAGVNEQYF.

Points on this clone: Just one base apart from a much larger clone, this may be a read error. This rearrangement joins TRBV7-8 to TRBJ1-5; D is uncertain. In germline, CDR1 is SGHVS, CDR2 FQNEAQ. This CDR3 is built from 12 residues. In DNA, the CDR3 is TGTGCCAGCATCTTAGATGGGCAGCCCCAGCATTTT. Its protein is CASILDGQPQHF.

Ten or more counts support this clone. The chain is built from TRBV6-2 or TRBV6-3 and TRBJ2-6, with D unresolved. Trimming stripped 0 bases from V and 1 base from J, with 16 bases between. Germline loops: CDR1 MNHEY, CDR2 SVGEGT. The CDR3 length is 19 residues. CDR3 sequence reads: CASSYSTVPSASGANVLTF. The CDR3 DNA is TGTGCCAGCAGTTACTCGACCGTCCCCAGCGCATCTGGGGCCAACGTCCTGACTTTC.

In this sample, this clone turned up many times. The chain links TRBV6-4 to TRBJ2-1; 8 bases map to TRBD2. With V trimmed by 2 bases and J by 0 bases, 0 bases remained unmatched. The CDR3 length is 15 residues. Per germline, CDR1 MRHNA and CDR2 SNTAGT. The CDR3 nucleotides are TGTGCCAGCAGTGACGCGGGGGGCTCCTACAATGAGCAGTTCTTC. Translating it yields CASSDAGGSYNEQFF.